This is a list of T cell receptor beta chains from one sample in a study of beta chain features in type 1 diabetes. Measured with immunoSEQ multiplex PCR; TCRdb has only the in-frame clones, and not every one. The sample records roughly 700,000 clones, around 15% being singletons. Sequenced input: naive CD4+ T cells from blood. The source is a man aged 18 to 29 with type 1 diabetes. CDR3s include the opening cysteine and the closing phenylalanine or tryptophan. A D gene is named only where the DNA matches it firmly. Clone size is stated in some rows and not others, as once, few, many or a class when expanded.

size | J | D | V | CDR3 | DNA
few | TRBJ2-5 | - | TRBV11-2 | CASSPLRGAGETQYF | TGTGCCAGCAGCCCCCTCCGGGGGGCAGGAGAGACCCAGTACTTC
- | TRBJ1-6 | TRBD1 | TRBV10-3 | CAISESGQGNSPLHF | TGTGCCATCAGTGAGTCGGGACAGGGGAATTCACCCCTCCACTTT
- | TRBJ1-4 | - | TRBV9 | CASSVGDPTNEKLFF | TGTGCCAGCAGCGTAGGAGACCCAACTAATGAAAAACTGTTTTTT
few | TRBJ1-6 | TRBD1 | TRBV6-5 | CASSPGQVNSPLHF | TGTGCCAGCAGCCCGGGACAGGTTAATTCACCCCTCCACTTT
few | TRBJ2-1 | TRBD1 | TRBV10-3 | CAISERQGRNNEQFF | TGTGCCATCAGTGAACGACAGGGGAGGAACAATGAGCAGTTCTTC
- | TRBJ1-3 | TRBD1 | TRBV29-1 | CSVVGAGTGSGNTIYF | TGCAGCGTTGTGGGCGCGGGGACAGGCTCTGGAAACACCATATATTTT
few | TRBJ2-4 | - | TRBV14 | CASSQGIPGPQGRQYF | TGTGCCAGCAGCCAAGGAATTCCGGGACCCCAAGGACGTCAGTACTTC
- | TRBJ2-5 | - | TRBV2 | CASSSTGLQETQYF | TGTGCCAGCAGCAGTACAGGGCTCCAAGAGACCCAGTACTTC
few | TRBJ1-4 | TRBD1 | TRBV30 | CACHDRVVRKLFF | TGTGCCTGCCACGACAGGGTAGTCAGAAAACTGTTTTTT
- | TRBJ2-2 | - | TRBV30 | CAWSTVNTGELFF | TGTGCCTGGTCGACAGTCAACACCGGGGAGCTGTTTTTT
- | TRBJ2-7 | - | TRBV7-2 | CASSGQPFSYEQYF | TGTGCCAGCAGCGGACAGCCCTTCTCCTACGAGCAGTACTTC
few | TRBJ2-2 | - | TRBV7-9 | CASSFSLGLAGNTGELFF | TGTGCCAGCAGCTTCTCGTTGGGGCTGGCAGGAAACACCGGGGAGCTGTTTTTT
once | TRBJ1-3 | TRBD1 | TRBV7-6 | CASSLATGAGNTIYF | TGTGCCAGCAGCTTAGCGACAGGGGCTGGAAACACCATATATTTT
few | TRBJ1-1 | - | TRBV11-3 | CASSFWGLNTEAFF | TGTGCCAGCAGCTTCTGGGGTTTGAACACTGAAGCTTTCTTT
- | TRBJ1-5 | - | TRBV27 | CASSLKIGQPQHF | TGTGCCAGCAGTTTGAAGATCGGGCAGCCCCAGCATTTT
- | TRBJ1-2 | TRBD1 | TRBV19 | CASSSPDRAGGYTF | TGTGCCAGTAGCTCCCCTGACAGGGCAGGTGGCTACACCTTC
few | TRBJ1-5 | TRBD1 | TRBV15 | CATRSLDRGLDQPQHF | TGTGCCACGCGAAGCCTCGACAGGGGGCTTGATCAGCCCCAGCATTTT
- | TRBJ1-1 | - | TRBV4-1 | CASSWGGGNTEAFF | TGCGCCAGCAGCTGGGGGGGAGGGAACACTGAAGCTTTCTTT
few | TRBJ2-7 | - | TRBV19 | CASSMGLGYEQYF | TGTGCCAGTAGTATGGGTCTAGGATACGAGCAGTACTTC
few | TRBJ1-6 | - | TRBV4-1 | CASSPLPRVVSPLHF | TGCGCCAGCAGCCCGCTTCCCAGGGTGGTTTCACCCCTCCACTTT
- | TRBJ2-1 | - | TRBV4-2 | CASSQETLSPEQFF | TGTGCCAGCAGCCAAGAGACCTTGAGCCCTGAGCAGTTCTTC
- | TRBJ2-1 | - | TRBV7-9 | CASSLTLAINEQFF | TGTGCCAGCAGCTTAACTCTAGCTATCAATGAGCAGTTCTTC
few | TRBJ2-5 | - | TRBV6-1 | CASSERKTAQYF | TGTGCCAGCAGTGAAAGGAAGACAGCCCAGTACTTC
few | TRBJ1-1 | TRBD1 | TRBV29-1 | CSAQTGTGETEAFF | TGCAGCGCACAAACCGGGACAGGGGAAACTGAAGCTTTCTTT
- | TRBJ2-1 | - | TRBV30 | CAWSPAGFDEQFF | TGTGCCTGGAGTCCGGCGGGTTTCGATGAGCAGTTCTTC
few | TRBJ1-1 | TRBD1 | TRBV30 | CAWSGTGGKRNTEAFF | TGTGCCTGGAGCGGTACAGGGGGCAAGAGGAACACTGAAGCTTTCTTT
- | TRBJ2-1 | - | TRBV2 | CASSGSGSSYNEQFF | TGTGCCAGCAGCGGCTCCGGGAGCTCCTACAATGAGCAGTTCTTC
few | TRBJ1-5 | - | TRBV30 | CATRTGSSGNQPQHF | TGTGCCACGAGGACGGGGAGTAGTGGCAATCAGCCCCAGCATTTT
- | TRBJ2-3 | - | TRBV25-1 | CASSPPPGTDTQYF | TGTGCCAGCAGTCCCCCCCCGGGGACAGATACGCAGTATTTT
- | TRBJ2-5 | - | TRBV15 | CATSRDGPTPNYF | TGTGCCACCAGCAGAGATGGACCCACCCCCAATTACTTC
many | TRBJ2-2 | TRBD1 | TRBV10-3 | CAISTGASNTGELFF | TGTGCCATCAGTACAGGGGCCTCGAACACCGGGGAGCTGTTTTTT
- | TRBJ2-3 | TRBD1 | TRBV6-5 | CASSGYRGADTQYF | TGTGCCAGCAGTGGCTACAGGGGGGCAGATACGCAGTATTTT
few | TRBJ1-5 | TRBD1 | TRBV7-9 | CASSLGTGQHF | TGTGCCAGCAGCCTAGGGACAGGTCAGCATTTT